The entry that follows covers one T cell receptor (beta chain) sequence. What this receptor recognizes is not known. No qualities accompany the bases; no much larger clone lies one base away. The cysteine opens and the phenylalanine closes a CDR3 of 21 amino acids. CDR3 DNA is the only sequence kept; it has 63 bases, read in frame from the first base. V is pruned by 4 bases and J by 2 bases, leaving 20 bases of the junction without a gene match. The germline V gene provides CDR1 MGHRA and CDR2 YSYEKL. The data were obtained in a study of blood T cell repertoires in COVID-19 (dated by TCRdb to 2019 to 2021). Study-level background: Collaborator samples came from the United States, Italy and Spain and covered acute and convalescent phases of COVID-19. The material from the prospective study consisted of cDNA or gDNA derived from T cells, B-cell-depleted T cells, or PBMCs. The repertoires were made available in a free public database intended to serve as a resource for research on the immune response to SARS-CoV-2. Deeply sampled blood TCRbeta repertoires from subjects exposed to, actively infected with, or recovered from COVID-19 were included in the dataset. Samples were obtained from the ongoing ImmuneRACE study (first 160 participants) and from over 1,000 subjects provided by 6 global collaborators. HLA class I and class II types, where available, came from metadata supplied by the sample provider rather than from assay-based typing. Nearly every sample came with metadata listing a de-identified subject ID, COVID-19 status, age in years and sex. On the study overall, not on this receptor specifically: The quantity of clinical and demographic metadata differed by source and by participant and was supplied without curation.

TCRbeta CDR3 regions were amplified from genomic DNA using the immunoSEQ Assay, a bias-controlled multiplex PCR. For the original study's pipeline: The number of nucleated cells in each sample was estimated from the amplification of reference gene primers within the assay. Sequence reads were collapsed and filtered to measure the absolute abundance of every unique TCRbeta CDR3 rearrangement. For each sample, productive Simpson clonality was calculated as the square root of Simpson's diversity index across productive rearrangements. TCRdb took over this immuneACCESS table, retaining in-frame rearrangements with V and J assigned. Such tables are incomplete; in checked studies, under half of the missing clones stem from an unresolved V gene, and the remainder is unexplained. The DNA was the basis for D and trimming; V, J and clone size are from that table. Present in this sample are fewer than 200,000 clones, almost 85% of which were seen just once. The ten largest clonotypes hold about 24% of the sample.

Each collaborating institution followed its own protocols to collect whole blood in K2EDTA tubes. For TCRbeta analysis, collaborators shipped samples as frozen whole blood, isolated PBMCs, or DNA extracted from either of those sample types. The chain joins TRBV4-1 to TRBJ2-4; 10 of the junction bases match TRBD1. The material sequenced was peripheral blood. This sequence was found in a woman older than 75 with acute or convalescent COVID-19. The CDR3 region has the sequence CASSPWGSDRGNRVSKNIQYF. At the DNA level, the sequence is TGCGCCAGCAGCCCTTGGGGATCGGACAGGGGGAATCGGGTGTCCAAAAACATTCAGTACTTC.